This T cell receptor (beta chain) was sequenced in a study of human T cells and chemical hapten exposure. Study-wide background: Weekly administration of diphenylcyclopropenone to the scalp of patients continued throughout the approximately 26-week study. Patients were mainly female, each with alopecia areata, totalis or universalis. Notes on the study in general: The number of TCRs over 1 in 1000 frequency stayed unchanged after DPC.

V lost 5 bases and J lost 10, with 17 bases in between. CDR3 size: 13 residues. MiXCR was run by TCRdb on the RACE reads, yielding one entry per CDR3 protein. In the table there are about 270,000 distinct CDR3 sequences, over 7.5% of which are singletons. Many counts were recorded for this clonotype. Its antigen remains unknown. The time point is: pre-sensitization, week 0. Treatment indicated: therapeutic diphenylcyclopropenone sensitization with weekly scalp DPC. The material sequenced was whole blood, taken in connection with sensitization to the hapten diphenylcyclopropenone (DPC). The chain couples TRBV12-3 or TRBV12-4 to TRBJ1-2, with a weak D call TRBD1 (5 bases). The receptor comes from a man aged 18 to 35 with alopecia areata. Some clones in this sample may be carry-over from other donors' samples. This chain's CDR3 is CASSELRQNSYTF. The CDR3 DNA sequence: TGTGCCAGCAGTGAGCTTCGACAGAACTCCTACACCTTC.